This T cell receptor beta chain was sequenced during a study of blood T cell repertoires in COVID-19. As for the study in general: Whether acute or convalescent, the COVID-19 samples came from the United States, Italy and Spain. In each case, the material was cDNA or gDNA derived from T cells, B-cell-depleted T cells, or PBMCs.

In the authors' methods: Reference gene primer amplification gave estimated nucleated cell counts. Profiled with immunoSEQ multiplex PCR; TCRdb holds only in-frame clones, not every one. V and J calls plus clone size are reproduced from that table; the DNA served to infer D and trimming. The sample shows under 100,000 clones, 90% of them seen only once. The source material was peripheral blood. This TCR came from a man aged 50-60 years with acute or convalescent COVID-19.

The CDR3, as DNA: TGTGCCAGCTCACCACCGTCGGGTCTGGCCTACAATGAGCAGTTCTTC. This sequence encodes CASSPPSGLAYNEQFF. The chain carries TRBV18 and TRBJ2-1; no clear D gene. The CDR3 loop spans 16 amino acids. Germline CDR1 and CDR2: KGHSH and LQKENI. With 0 bases removed from V and 2 bases from J, the gap between germline ends came to 11 bases.